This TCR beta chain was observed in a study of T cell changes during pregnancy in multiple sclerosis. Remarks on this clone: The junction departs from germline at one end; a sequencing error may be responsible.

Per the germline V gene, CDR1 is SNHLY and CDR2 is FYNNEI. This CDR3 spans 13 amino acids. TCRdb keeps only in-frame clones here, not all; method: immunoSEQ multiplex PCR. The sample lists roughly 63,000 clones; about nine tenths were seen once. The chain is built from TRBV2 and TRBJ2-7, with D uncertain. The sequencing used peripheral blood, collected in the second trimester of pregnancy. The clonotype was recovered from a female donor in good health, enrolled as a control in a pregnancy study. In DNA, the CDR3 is TGTGCCAGCCGTGACTGGCACTCCTACGAGCAGTACTTC. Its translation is CASRDWHSYEQYF.